The text below deals with one T cell receptor beta chain. Using a J-beta primer mix together with a sample-barcoded 5' primer, a second PCR was run for roughly 7 to 11 cycles. Every molecule of cDNA carried a tag from a template-switch adaptor with 12 random nucleotides. TCRdb reanalysed the 5' RACE reads using MiXCR and keeps one entry per CDR3 protein. This repertoire shows roughly 800,000 distinct CDR3 sequences, roughly 60% found once; its top ten account for roughly 22%. The record originates from a study of blood T cells in healthy people across ages. Background on the study: About one barcoded beta molecule per two T cells was captured by template switching.

The CDR3 has 13 amino acids. Germline CDR1 SQVTM, CDR2 ANQGSEA. V lost 8 bases, J lost 1 base, and 14 bases lay in between. The V call is TRBV29-1, the J call TRBJ2-5, with a tentative D call TRBD2 (5 bases). What was sequenced was blood. This receptor was obtained from a man younger than 40 in good health. The CDR3 spells CSTLSGIQETQYF. CDR3 coding DNA: TGCAGCACCCTGAGCGGAATCCAAGAGACCCAGTACTTC.